A single sample is the source of the 14 T cell receptor beta chains below, sequenced in a study of a mutant IDH1 vaccine in newly diagnosed glioma. Sequencing was performed with immunoSEQ multiplex PCR; in TCRdb, only in-frame clones are kept and a portion is missing. The data show nearly 15,000 clones, around 89% seen once. Time point reported: baseline, week 1 (first vaccination visit). The sample's treatment: pre-vaccination baseline after standard-of-care therapy. The input for sequencing was PBMCs, taken from a glioma patient treated with radiotherapy, temozolomide or both. The receptors shown here come from a woman between 40 and 55 years old with glioma. Some clones in this sample may be carry-over from other donors' samples.

This clone showed up just once. The J gene is TRBJ2-7, the V gene TRBV6-1; TRBD2 aligns across 9 bases. CDR3 size: 15 residues. Germline CDR1 is MNHNS and CDR2 is SASEGT. After removal of 2 bases from V and 7 bases from J, the junction contained 9 bases not matched to a gene. The CDR3 nucleotides are TGTGCCAGCAGTGAAAAGACTAGCGGAATTCATGAGCAGTACTTC. As protein: CASSEKTSGIHEQYF.

The rearrangement links TRBV28 to TRBJ2-7; D is perhaps TRBD1 (5 bases). In germline, CDR1 is MDHEN, CDR2 SYDVKM. The CDR3 is 14 amino acids. The V gene lost 3 bases and the J gene lost 0 bases, with 9 bases spanning the gap. The CDR3 DNA reads as TGTGCCAGCAGTTTGCGGCAGGGCTCCTACGAGCAGTACTTC. This codes for CASSLRQGSYEQYF.

The rearrangement uses TRBV5-4 and TRBJ1-3; D perhaps matches TRBD1 (5 bases). This CDR3 is 13 amino acids long. Germline CDR1 and CDR2: SGHNT and YYREEE (reference sequence). V was cut by 0 bases and J by 4 bases, with 5 bases left in between. The CDR3 sequence: CASSLDRGNTIYF. The CDR3 DNA sequence: TGTGCCAGCAGCTTGGACAGGGGAAACACCATATATTTT.

There are a few counts of this clone. The chain links TRBV7-3 to TRBJ2-1; TRBD2 agrees at 10 bases. With 2 bases clipped from V and 5 bases from J, the junction kept 15 bases outside the gene matches. Germline assignment: CDR1 SGHTA and CDR2 FQGTGA. The CDR3 has 19 residues. CDR3 sequence (DNA): TGTGCCAGCAGCTTACAGCCCCCCCGGCTAGCGGGAGAAGACAATGAGCAGTTCTTC. Encoded protein: CASSLQPPRLAGEDNEQFF.

The chain joins TRBV27 to TRBJ1-5; 7 bases fit TRBD1. The CDR3 loop spans 15 amino acids. Losses at the gene ends were 2 bases for V and 0 bases for J; bases not matched to a gene: 1. Germline V gene sequence: CDR1 MNHEY, CDR2 SMNVEV (reference sequence). The DNA of the CDR3 is TGTGCCAGCAGTTTAACAGGGGATAGCAATCAGCCCCAGCATTTT. As protein: CASSLTGDSNQPQHF.

The gene calls are TRBV6-6 and TRBJ1-2, with 9 bases identical to TRBD1. V lost 3 bases and J lost 2; bases outside the gene matches: 4. The germline gives CDR1 MNHNY, CDR2 SVGAGI (reference sequence). The CDR3 spans 15 residues. The CDR3 is CASSYSTGGNYGYTF. The CDR3 DNA reads TGTGCCAGCAGTTATTCGACAGGGGGAAACTATGGCTACACCTTC.

The genes are TRBV23-1 and TRBJ2-1; D is perhaps TRBD2 (6 bases). TRBV23-1 is an open reading frame whose function is uncertain. The V end lost 3 bases, the J end lost 7 bases, and 13 bases lay between the germline ends. This CDR3 has 14 residues. The CDR3 DNA follows: TGCGCCAGCAGTCATCCGACTAGACTAAATGAGCAGTTCTTC. It yields the protein CASSHPTRLNEQFF.

The V call is TRBV30, the J call TRBJ1-4; no definite D call. Between the trimmed V and J ends, which lost 1 base and 7 bases, there was a span of 10 bases. The germline V gene encodes CDR1 GTSNPN and CDR2 SVGIG (reference sequence). This CDR3 is 13 amino acids long. The CDR3 sequence is CAWSEYTAEKLFF. As DNA, the CDR3 is TGTGCCTGGAGTGAGTATACAGCTGAAAAACTGTTTTTT.

CDR3 in amino acids: CAAQTGPAGGPEQFF. In DNA, the CDR3 is TGTGCCGCACAAACTGGACCAGCGGGGGGGCCTGAGCAGTTCTTC. V and J are TRBV2 and TRBJ2-1, with 10 positions matching TRBD2. Trimming at V came to 11 bases and at J to 9 bases, leaving 16 bases not matched to a gene. There are 15 residues in the CDR3. Germline V gene data show CDR1 as SNHLY and CDR2 as FYNNEI.

This clone was seen more than once but under ten times. This chain links TRBV2 with TRBJ1-2; D remains unclear. Per the germline V gene, CDR1 is SNHLY and CDR2 is FYNNEI. The CDR3 contains 11 residues. Trimming stripped 6 bases from V and 6 bases from J, with 8 bases between. The CDR3 nucleotides are TGTGCCAGCAGGGGCTTGGATGGCTACACCTTC. Protein: CASRGLDGYTF. The full variable domain, its missing parts supplied by reference TRBV2 and TRBJ1-2, is EPEVTQTPSHQVTQMGQEVILRCVPISNHLYFYWYRQILGQKVEFLVSFYNNEISEKSEIFDDQFSVERPDGSNFTLKIRSTKLEDSAMYFCASRGLDGYTFGSGTRLTVV.

V and J are TRBV29-1 and TRBJ2-5; 11 nucleotides agree with TRBD1. CDR1 is SQVTM and CDR2 is ANQGSEA in the germline V gene. V was clipped by 3 bases and J by 5 bases; unmatched bases: 5. The CDR3 contains 14 residues. CDR3 in amino acids: CSVERTGGAETQYF. The CDR3, as DNA: TGCAGCGTTGAGCGGACAGGGGGCGCCGAGACCCAGTACTTC.

This clone is a singleton in its sample. The chain recombines TRBV7-9 with TRBJ2-3; D may be TRBD2 (5 bases). V lost 5 bases, J lost 7 bases, and 13 bases lay in between. Per the germline V gene, CDR1 is SEHNR and CDR2 is FQNEAQ (reference sequence). This CDR3 is 13 amino acids long. DNA of the CDR3: TGTGCCAGCAGCCAGACCGGGATCTATACGCAGTATTTT. Amino acid sequence: CASSQTGIYTQYF.

V gene TRBV15 combines with J gene TRBJ1-1; TRBD1 matches 7 bases. This CDR3 contains 17 residues. The germline CDR1 and CDR2 sequences are LNHNV and YYDKDF (reference sequence). Trimming at V came to 3 bases and at J to 3 bases, leaving 13 bases not matched to a gene. The CDR3 nucleotides are TGTGCCACCAGCAGGCGAGAGACAGGGCGGTGGGACACTGAAGCTTTCTTT. Its translation is CATSRRETGRWDTEAFF.

The chain has TRBV19 and TRBJ1-1; 8 nucleotides align to TRBD1. Germline lookup yields CDR1 LNHDA and CDR2 SQIVND (reference sequence). The junction had 9 bases not matched to a gene; V was cut back by 6 bases and J by 0 bases. This CDR3 has 16 amino acids. CDR3 amino acids: CASSPGQGIMNTEAFF. The CDR3 coding sequence is TGTGCCAGTAGCCCTGGACAGGGAATCATGAACACTGAAGCTTTCTTT.